The sequence of this TCR beta chain was determined in a study of tumor and adjacent non-tumor tissue in lung cancer. The template was RNA from unsorted bulk tissue. The ends were cut back, 4 bases at V and 9 bases at J, with 25 bases in the middle. Germline V lookup: CDR1 SQVTM, CDR2 ANQGSEA. CDR3 length equals 16 residues. Three rounds of nested PCR, following a modified ARM-PCR protocol, produced the TCRbeta library. TCRdb recomputed calls from the multiplex PCR reads with MiXCR, one row per CDR3 protein. The repertoire has roughly 93,000 distinct CDR3 sequences, around 71% of them found once; the top ten carry roughly 18%.

The sequencing sample was made of lung tumor tissue. The receptor was derived from a man between 60 and 75 years old with non-small cell lung cancer. The chain employs TRBV29-1 and TRBJ2-1, with D tentatively TRBD2 (5 bases). The CDR3 DNA follows: TGCAGCGTTGGAGATCTCCAATGGAGGAACAATGGTGAGCAGTTCTTC. Residues: CSVGDLQWRNNGEQFF.